Presented here are 20 T cell receptor beta chains from one specimen sequenced in a study of cytomegalovirus exposure and HLA in healthy donors. The PCR employed 60 Vbeta primers together with 13 Jbeta primers. The assay was immunoSEQ multiplex PCR, and TCRdb's table has in-frame clones only and misses some. The sample yields 100,000 to 150,000 clones, more than 60% seen once. Sample: PBMCs. The receptor source for this set is a man aged 25-40 years in good health and CMV-seronegative.

This clone was observed a single time. This chain joins TRBV30 and TRBJ1-2, with 7 bases fitting TRBD1. The CDR3 is made up of 18 amino acids. Unmatched junction bases numbered 19, after V lost 0 bases and J lost 6 bases. Germline V gene sequence: CDR1 GTSNPN, CDR2 SVGIG (reference sequence). This CDR3 is CAWSVRWTGHPSRDGYTF. The CDR3 nucleotides read TGTGCCTGGAGTGTACGATGGACAGGCCACCCCTCGAGGGATGGCTACACCTTC.

The rearrangement joins TRBV25-1 to TRBJ1-2; D is unresolved. CDR1 MGHDK and CDR2 SYGVNS come from the germline V gene. V lost 1 base to trimming and J lost 1 base, with 7 bases between them. There are 14 residues in the CDR3. This chain's CDR3 is CASSESGINYGYTF. In nucleotides, the CDR3 is TGTGCCAGCAGTGAATCGGGGATTAACTATGGCTACACCTTC.

V gene TRBV6-6 combines with J gene TRBJ2-1; 8 bases map to TRBD2. The CDR3 sequence is 15 residues long. V shed 4 bases, J shed 6 bases, and the junction held 8 bases outside the gene matches. CDR1 and CDR2 (germline): MNHNY, SVGAGI (reference sequence). In DNA, the CDR3 is TGTGCCAGCAGTTTAAGGACTAGCCGGTCCAATGAGCAGTTCTTC. This translates into CASSLRTSRSNEQFF.

CDR3 bases: TGTGCCAGTATGACAGGAAGCTCTGGAAACACCATATATTTT. It specifies CASMTGSSGNTIYF. This sequence joins TRBV19 and TRBJ1-3; perhaps TRBD1 as D (6 bases). The germline V gene has CDR1 LNHDA and CDR2 SQIVND (reference sequence). The V and J ends lost 7 bases and 0 bases respectively, with 10 bases between them. This CDR3 is built from 14 residues.

The chain links TRBV11-3 to TRBJ1-1; 9 bases agree with TRBD1. Per germline, CDR1 SGHNT and CDR2 YENEEA. The CDR3 contains 13 residues. Germline trimming cut 5 bases from V and 5 bases from J; bases unmatched to any gene: 3. This CDR3 reads CASSLTGGTEAFF. CDR3 bases: TGTGCCAGCAGCCTGACAGGGGGGACTGAAGCTTTCTTT.

The rearrangement links TRBV7-9 to TRBJ2-2, with 7 bases matching TRBD1. CDR1 is SEHNR, CDR2 FQNEAQ, per germline (reference sequence). The CDR3 is made up of 15 amino acids. The J segment lost 3 bases and the V segment lost 5 bases, leaving 6 bases of the junction unmatched. CDR3 DNA sequence: TGTGCCAGCAGCCCGAGGGGGCTTTACACCGGGGAGCTGTTTTTT. Protein: CASSPRGLYTGELFF.

The sample holds a few counts of this clone. V usage is TRBV15 and J usage is TRBJ2-5; 12 nucleotides line up with TRBD2. The CDR3 spans 20 residues. The J segment lost 0 bases and the V segment lost 1 base, leaving 12 bases of the junction unmatched. CDR1 LNHNV and CDR2 YYDKDF come from the germline V gene (reference sequence). CDR3 nucleotide sequence: TGTGCCACCAGCAGAGGGGGGCTAGCGGGAGGGTTTTTTTACCAAGAGACCCAGTACTTC. Its protein is CATSRGGLAGGFFYQETQYF.

This clone came up once. The CDR3 loop is CASSFPDRGNQPQHF. The DNA of the CDR3 is TGTGCCAGTAGTTTCCCAGACAGGGGGAATCAGCCCCAGCATTTT. The genes are TRBV19 and TRBJ1-5; 9 bases agree with TRBD1. This CDR3 comprises 15 residues. With 5 bases clipped from V and 4 bases from J, the junction kept 6 bases outside the gene matches. The germline gives CDR1 LNHDA, CDR2 SQIVND (reference sequence).

This sequence joins TRBV2 and TRBJ1-2, with 8 bases matching TRBD1. Per the germline V gene, CDR1 is SNHLY and CDR2 is FYNNEI. This CDR3 is built from 12 residues. V lost 6 bases, J lost 10 bases, and 7 bases stayed unmatched. In nucleotides, the CDR3 is TGTGCCAGCAGATTGACAGGGGTCGACTACACCTTC. Its protein is CASRLTGVDYTF.

The rearrangement links TRBV4-3 to TRBJ1-1; perhaps TRBD1 as D (5 bases). The CDR3 sequence is 15 residues long. The ends were cut back, 0 bases at V and 1 base at J, with 9 bases in the middle. Looked up from germline, CDR1 is LGHNA and CDR2 is YSLEER. CDR3 amino acids: CASSQDTRENTEAFF. CDR3 nucleotides: TGCGCCAGCAGCCAAGATACCAGGGAGAACACTGAAGCTTTCTTT.

The chain couples TRBV7-6 to TRBJ1-3, with D perhaps matching TRBD1 (5 bases). Germline V gives CDR1 SGHVS, CDR2 FNYEAQ. The V end was cut by 2 bases, the J end by 0 bases, with 14 bases between. This CDR3 spans 17 amino acids. CDR3 sequence reads: CASSLIQGMSSGNTIYF. In DNA, the CDR3 is TGTGCCAGCAGCTTAATTCAGGGTATGAGCTCTGGAAACACCATATATTTT. The whole variable domain, remainder taken from reference TRBV7-6 and TRBJ1-3, is GAGVSQSPRYKVTKRGQDVALRCDPISGHVSLYWYRQALGQGPEFLTYFNYEAQQDKSGLPNDRFSAERPEGSISTLTIQRTEQRDSAMYRCASSLIQGMSSGNTIYFGEGSWLTVV.

J is TRBJ2-1 and V is TRBV7-8; 11 nucleotides agree with TRBD2. This CDR3 comprises 17 residues. Per germline, CDR1 SGHVS and CDR2 FQNEAQ. Germline trimming cut 0 bases from V and 4 bases from J; bases unmatched to any gene: 5. CDR3 protein: CASSLATSGDGYNEQFF. For the CDR3, the DNA is TGTGCCAGCAGCTTAGCGACTAGCGGGGATGGGTACAATGAGCAGTTCTTC.

This clone was observed a handful of times. The rearrangement joins TRBV9 to TRBJ1-2; 8 bases align to TRBD1. V trimming: 0 bases; J trimming: 7 bases; junction bases outside the gene matches: 8. Germline values: CDR1 SGDLS, CDR2 YYNGEE. The CDR3 is 15 residues long. The CDR3 sequence: CASSVGPTGALGYTF. The DNA for the CDR3 is TGTGCCAGCAGCGTAGGGCCGACAGGGGCGCTTGGCTACACCTTC.

Only one count was recorded for this clone. V and J are TRBV7-2 and TRBJ1-5; 8 bases agree with TRBD1. This CDR3 comprises 15 residues. Germline CDR1 is SGHTA and CDR2 is FQGNSA. V gave up 4 bases and J gave up 6 bases; unmatched junction bases: 8. The CDR3 sequence is CASSSGQAGGQPQHF. The CDR3 region has the DNA TGTGCCAGCAGCTCGGGACAGGCCGGGGGTCAGCCCCAGCATTTT.

This sequence joins TRBV27 and TRBJ2-1; 8 nucleotides match TRBD1. Trimming took 5 bases from V and 10 from J; bases not matched to a gene: 7. Germline assignment: CDR1 MNHEY and CDR2 SMNVEV (reference sequence). CDR3 size: 13 residues. The CDR3 DNA is TGTGCCAGCAGTGGAGACAGGGGAGACGAGCAGTTCTTC. It translates to CASSGDRGDEQFF.

The genes are TRBV30 and TRBJ1-5; D remains ambiguous. The CDR3 loop spans 13 amino acids. CDR1 is GTSNPN and CDR2 is SVGIG in the germline V gene (reference sequence). The ends were cut back, 3 bases at V and 6 bases at J, with 12 bases in the middle. The CDR3 coding sequence is TGTGCCTGGAGCGAGAGTGGGAGTCAGCCCCAGCATTTT. It yields the protein CAWSESGSQPQHF.

The chain combines TRBV28 with TRBJ1-1, with a possible D match to TRBD1 (6 bases). Germline V gene sequence: CDR1 MDHEN, CDR2 SYDVKM. The CDR3 covers 15 residues. Trimming shortened V by 3 bases and J by 3 bases, and 14 bases separated the two germline ends. The CDR3 protein is CASSLSTGGYTEAFF. Written as DNA, the CDR3 is TGTGCCAGCAGTTTGTCGACAGGCGGGTACACTGAAGCTTTCTTT.

The rearrangement links TRBV30 to TRBJ2-6, with a possible D match to TRBD2 (7 bases). The CDR3 totals 17 residues. V lost 3 bases, J lost 0 bases, and 15 bases lay in between. Germline-derived CDR1 and CDR2 are GTSNPN and SVGIG (reference sequence). The CDR3 protein is CAWRGAGGGSGANVLTF. In DNA form, the CDR3 reads TGTGCCTGGAGGGGGGCAGGCGGGGGCTCTGGGGCCAACGTCCTGACTTTC.

This chain uses TRBV5-1 with TRBJ2-1, with TRBD2 matching 11 bases. V shed 3 bases, J shed 3 bases, and the junction held 2 bases outside the gene matches. Germline V lookup: CDR1 SGHRS, CDR2 YFSETQ. The CDR3 has 15 residues. CDR3 sequence (DNA): TGCGCCAGCAGCTCCGGGACTAGCGGCTACAATGAGCAGTTCTTC. Translated: CASSSGTSGYNEQFF.

This rearrangement joins TRBV27 to TRBJ2-7, with 11 bases aligning to TRBD1. CDR1 is MNHEY and CDR2 is SMNVEV in the germline V gene (reference sequence). V shed 6 bases and J 3 bases; nucleotides not matched to a gene: 10. The CDR3 is 16 amino acids. The CDR3 protein is CASRPLGQGDYYEQYF. In DNA, the CDR3 is TGTGCCAGCAGGCCACTGGGACAGGGGGATTACTACGAGCAGTACTTC.